This paragraph covers one T cell receptor beta chain sequence. The specificity of this receptor is unknown. The sample holds no much larger clone one base away, and base qualities are not on file. The data are from a study of blood T cell repertoires in COVID-19 (dated by TCRdb to the early 2020s). Turning to the overall study: Collaborator samples came from the United States, Italy and Spain and covered acute and convalescent phases of COVID-19. The material from the prospective study consisted of cDNA or gDNA derived from T cells, B-cell-depleted T cells, or PBMCs. Subjects who had been exposed to COVID-19, were actively infected with it, or had recovered from it provided the deeply sampled blood TCRbeta repertoires that made up the dataset. The repertoires were made available in a free public database intended to serve as a resource for research on the immune response to SARS-CoV-2. Samples came from the ongoing ImmuneRACE study (first 160 participants) plus 1,254 subjects from 6 global collaborators. Nearly every sample came with metadata listing a de-identified subject ID, COVID-19 status, age in years and sex. Where available, HLA class I and class II types were taken from metadata supplied by the sample provider and were not determined by assay-based typing. Points the paper makes about the study in general: The amount of clinical and demographic metadata varied by source and participant and was provided uncurated.

The collaborating institutions used their own protocols to collect whole blood in K2EDTA tubes. For TCRbeta analysis, collaborators shipped samples in one of three forms: frozen whole blood, isolated PBMCs, or DNA extracted from either of those sample types. There are 13 amino acids in the CDR3, from cysteine to phenylalanine inclusive. Only CDR3 DNA is held: 39 bases, read in frame from base 1. CDR1 is given as MNHEY and CDR2 as SMNVEV, both from the germline V gene (reference sequence). Germline trimming amounts to 2 bases on V and 7 bases on J, with 4 as the count of junction bases outside the gene matches. TCRbeta CDR3 regions were amplified from genomic DNA using the immunoSEQ Assay, a bias-controlled multiplex PCR. The study's processing was this. The number of nucleated cells in each sample was estimated from the amplification of reference gene primers within the assay. Sequence reads were collapsed and filtered to measure the absolute abundance of every unique TCRbeta CDR3 rearrangement. For each sample, productive Simpson clonality was calculated as the square root of Simpson's diversity index across productive rearrangements. Imported from immuneACCESS, the table was reduced by TCRdb to in-frame sequences with V and J called. These copies leave out some clones; in studies compared against another copy, an unresolved V gene accounts for under half, and the cause of the remainder is not known. V and J calls and clone size are those listed in that table; D and trimming were worked out from the DNA. The sample table shows about 310,000 clones, and roughly 91% are seen once. 1% of the sample is held by the ten biggest clonotypes.

The sequence was collected from a man aged 45 to 65 with active or convalescent COVID-19. The chain links TRBV27 with TRBJ2-7; 8 bases in between match TRBD1. Input material: peripheral blood. The nucleotide sequence is given as TGTGCCAGCAGTTTAGGCAGGGGGCAAGAGCAGTACTTC. It specifies CASSLGRGQEQYF.